The 20 T cell receptor beta chains given below trace back to one sample, sequenced in a study of T cells in localized non-small cell lung cancer. Clones were sequenced by immunoSEQ multiplex PCR, and TCRdb holds only the in-frame ones, with some missing. The repertoire holds around 25,000 clones, with 82% as singletons. Sample: peripheral blood, taken before any cancer treatment. The origin of the receptors is a woman aged 35-70 years with stage I lung adenocarcinoma.

CDR3 DNA sequence: TGTGCCTGGAGTCCCAGGGTGACAGATACGCAGTATTTT. Translated, it gives CAWSPRVTDTQYF. V and J are TRBV30 and TRBJ2-3, with a possible D match to TRBD1 (5 bases). Between the trimmed V and J ends, which lost 2 bases and 3 bases, there was a span of 9 bases. CDR3 size: 13 residues. From germline, CDR1 is GTSNPN and CDR2 SVGIG (reference sequence).

This clone was recorded once. The CDR3 is CASSLFGGFNEKLFF. CDR3 DNA sequence: TGTGCCAGCAGTTTATTTGGGGGGTTTAATGAAAAACTGTTTTTT. The chain is built from TRBV27 and TRBJ1-4; tentatively, D is TRBD1 (5 bases). The CDR3 has 15 residues. The V end was cut by 1 base, the J end by 4 bases, with 10 bases between. The V gene's germline CDR1 is MNHEY and CDR2 SMNVEV (reference sequence). Full variable domain (remainder filled in from reference TRBV27 and TRBJ1-4): EAQVTQNPRYLITVTGKKLTVTCSQNMNHEYMSWYRQDPGLGLRQIYYSMNVEVTDKGDVPEGYKVSRKEKRNFPLILESPSPNQTSLYFCASSLFGGFNEKLFFGSGTQLSVL.

The V gene is TRBV6-6, the J gene TRBJ1-2; D is perhaps TRBD1 (5 bases). This CDR3 is 13 amino acids long. Germline CDR1 is MNHNY and CDR2 is SVGAGI (reference sequence). Between the trimmed V and J ends, which lost 7 bases and 6 bases, there was a span of 15 bases. The CDR3 coding sequence is TGTGCCAGCATCCCGGGGGATAGGGATGGCTACACCTTC. It encodes CASIPGDRDGYTF.

The chain has TRBV7-2 and TRBJ2-2; D is perhaps TRBD1 (6 bases). This CDR3 has 13 residues. In germline, CDR1 is SGHTA, CDR2 FQGNSA. V lost 5 bases and J lost 6, with 10 bases in between. CDR3 region: CASSLQGAGELFF. The DNA for the CDR3 is TGTGCCAGCAGCCTACAGGGAGCCGGGGAGCTGTTTTTT.

The gene calls are TRBV25-1 and TRBJ1-2; possibly TRBD1 for D (6 bases). V was clipped by 2 bases and J by 7 bases, with 17 bases between them. CDR1 is MGHDK, CDR2 SYGVNS, per germline. This CDR3 contains 15 residues. CDR3 amino acids: CASSEVGGERSGYTF. CDR3 sequence (DNA): TGTGCCAGCAGTGAAGTGGGGGGCGAAAGAAGTGGCTACACCTTC.

The chain combines TRBV9 with TRBJ2-5, with 10 positions matching TRBD2. In germline, CDR1 is SGDLS, CDR2 YYNGEE. The J segment lost 1 base and the V segment lost 2 bases, leaving 2 bases of the junction unmatched. The CDR3 runs 15 residues. CDR3: CASSVSGGTQETQYF. In DNA form, the CDR3 reads TGTGCCAGCAGCGTTAGCGGGGGGACCCAAGAGACCCAGTACTTC.

The chain couples TRBV6-4 to TRBJ2-7, with 8 bases lining up with TRBD2. With 7 bases clipped from V and 3 bases from J, the junction kept 8 bases outside the gene matches. The CDR3 runs to 14 residues. Looked up from germline, CDR1 is MRHNA and CDR2 is SNTAGT. The CDR3: CASIHRGGLYEQYF. The CDR3 nucleotides are TGTGCCAGCATCCACCGGGGGGGGCTCTACGAGCAGTACTTC.

This chain uses TRBV5-1 with TRBJ1-4; D unclear. CDR3 length equals 16 residues. Trimming stripped 0 bases from V and 5 bases from J, with 14 bases between. The germline CDR1 and CDR2 sequences are SGHRS and YFSETQ. CDR3 protein: CASSLVGQAQNEKLFF. The DNA of the CDR3 is TGCGCCAGCAGCTTGGTTGGTCAGGCTCAAAATGAAAAACTGTTTTTT.

This chain connects TRBV9 to TRBJ1-5; D is possibly TRBD1 (5 bases). Germline V gene data show CDR1 as SGDLS and CDR2 as YYNGEE. V lost 4 bases, J lost 5 bases, and 16 bases lay in between. There are 15 residues in the CDR3. This CDR3 reads CASSFAGDPHQPQHF. In DNA form, the CDR3 reads TGTGCCAGCAGCTTCGCCGGGGACCCTCATCAGCCCCAGCATTTT.

The chain is built from TRBV9 and TRBJ2-5; D is undetermined. The germline V and J ends were trimmed by 0 bases and 0 bases, with 9 bases remaining between them. The CDR3 is 15 amino acids. Germline V gene lookup returns CDR1 SGDLS and CDR2 YYNGEE. The CDR3 sequence: CASSVGSGYQETQYF. As DNA, the CDR3 is TGTGCCAGCAGCGTAGGCAGTGGTTACCAAGAGACCCAGTACTTC.

The rearrangement uses TRBV6-1 and TRBJ2-7; possible D gene TRBD1, 5 bases. The germline CDR1 and CDR2 sequences are MNHNS and SASEGT. V lost 8 bases, J lost 0 bases, and 14 bases lay in between. The CDR3 runs to 14 residues. The CDR3 DNA reads as TGTGCCAGCTCGGCACAGGCCAGCTCCTACGAGCAGTACTTC. Protein product: CASSAQASSYEQYF.

The J gene is TRBJ2-2, the V gene TRBV2; 10 nucleotides align to TRBD2. The trim removed 6 bases at V and 4 bases at J, leaving 5 bases unmatched. Germline CDR1 reads SNHLY; CDR2 reads FYNNEI. The CDR3 sequence is 15 residues long. CDR3 amino acids: CASRERGGFTGELFF. The DNA of the CDR3 is TGTGCCAGCAGGGAGCGGGGGGGCTTCACCGGGGAGCTGTTTTTT.

This rearrangement joins TRBV6-6 to TRBJ1-5, with TRBD1 identical over 9 bases. This CDR3 has 15 amino acids. Germline V gene sequence: CDR1 MNHNY, CDR2 SVGAGI (reference sequence). V dropped 2 bases and J dropped 4; count of bases not matched to a gene: 3. The DNA of the CDR3 is TGTGCCAGCAGTTACCCTGGGACAGGGAATCAGCCCCAGCATTTT. This translates into CASSYPGTGNQPQHF.

The V gene is TRBV7-2, the J gene TRBJ1-6, with 11 bases that match TRBD1. V was pared by 2 bases and J by 10 bases, with 4 bases of the junction left unmatched. The V gene's germline CDR1 is SGHTA and CDR2 FQGNSA. The length of the CDR3 is 15 residues. As DNA, the CDR3 is TGTGCCAGCAGCTTAAGGGGGACAGGGGGATCACCCCTCCACTTT. Encoded protein: CASSLRGTGGSPLHF.

The rearrangement uses TRBV7-6 and TRBJ1-1; TRBD1 aligns across 7 bases. Trimming at V came to 5 bases and at J to 3 bases, leaving 21 bases not matched to a gene. Germline loops: CDR1 SGHVS, CDR2 FNYEAQ. The CDR3 length is 19 residues. The CDR3 loop reads CASSPMRNRGLGLDTEAFF. CDR3 nucleotides: TGTGCCAGCAGCCCAATGCGAAACAGGGGCCTCGGCCTGGACACTGAAGCTTTCTTT.

The chain recombines TRBV5-6 with TRBJ1-2; possible D gene TRBD1, 5 bases. From germline, CDR1 is SGHDT and CDR2 YYEEEE. V lost 7 bases and J 5 bases, leaving 15 bases between the germline ends. The CDR3 extends over 13 amino acids. In DNA form, the CDR3 reads TGTGCCAGCCAGTCGGCCGCAGGGTATGGCTACACCTTC. This translates into CASQSAAGYGYTF.

DNA for the CDR3: TGTGCCAGCAGCCTCGGACAGGCAGGAGGTTCACCCCTCCACTTT. Residues: CASSLGQAGGSPLHF. This chain connects TRBV7-9 to TRBJ1-6; 7 positions agree with TRBD1. The CDR3 contains 15 residues. Germline loops: CDR1 SEHNR, CDR2 FQNEAQ (reference sequence). Trimming removed 5 bases from V and 9 bases from J; junction bases left unmatched: 10.

This clone has just a few counts. CDR3 loop: CASSQARTGGYEQYF. DNA of the CDR3: TGCGCCAGCAGCCAAGCCCGGACAGGGGGATACGAGCAGTACTTC. The V gene is TRBV4-3, the J gene TRBJ2-7; TRBD1 aligns across 10 bases. The J segment lost 4 bases and the V segment lost 1 base, leaving 4 bases of the junction unmatched. This CDR3 comprises 15 residues. Germline values: CDR1 LGHNA, CDR2 YSLEER.

This sequence joins TRBV4-3 and TRBJ2-1; the D gene is possibly TRBD1 (5 bases). The CDR3 has 13 residues. Trimming removed 3 bases at V and 4 bases at J, with 7 bases between. Germline CDR1 reads LGHNA; CDR2 reads YSLEER. The CDR3 protein is CASSHSGYNEQFF. CDR3 in DNA: TGCGCCAGCAGCCACTCAGGGTACAATGAGCAGTTCTTC.

J is TRBJ1-4 and V is TRBV6-5; no firm D call. The length of the CDR3 is 15 residues. Per germline, CDR1 MNHEY and CDR2 SVGAGI. The V gene lost 5 bases and the J gene lost 0 bases, with 10 bases spanning the gap. The CDR3 loop reads CASSLRRTTNEKLFF. The DNA for the CDR3 is TGTGCCAGCAGTCTCAGGAGGACAACTAATGAAAAACTGTTTTTT.